The 27 T cell receptor beta chains in this list originate from one sample, sequenced in a study of CD4+ T cells in melanoma. Data came from immunoSEQ multiplex PCR; TCRdb stores just in-frame clones and leaves some out. The sample includes over 130,000 clones, about nine tenths of them seen just once. These receptors came from a human donor with melanoma.

This chain links TRBV11-2 with TRBJ1-4; D unclear. The germline V gene has CDR1 SGHAT and CDR2 FQNNGV. This CDR3 has 15 residues. Trimming removed 2 bases from V and 8 bases from J, with 15 bases in between. CDR3 nucleotide sequence: TGTGCCAGCAGCTTAACGCCCTCCTACCGGGAAAAACTGTTTTTT. Translating gives CASSLTPSYREKLFF. The full variable domain, its missing parts supplied by reference TRBV11-2 and TRBJ1-4, is EAGVAQSPRYKIIEKRQSVAFWCNPISGHATLYWYQQILGQGPKLLIQFQNNGVVDDSQLPKDRFSAERLKGVDSTLKIQPAKLEDSAVYLCASSLTPSYREKLFFGSGTQLSVL.

The V call is TRBV14, the J call TRBJ1-4; weak D call: TRBD1 (6 bases). The CDR3 covers 17 residues. Germline V gene data show CDR1 as SGHDN and CDR2 as FVKESK. Trimming took off 6 bases at V and 6 bases at J, with 23 bases between the two ends. The CDR3 sequence: CASRVVAGGGADEKLFF. CDR3 DNA: TGTGCCAGCAGGGTGGTTGCGGGGGGCGGCGCGGATGAAAAACTGTTTTTT.

The CDR3 DNA reads TGTGCCAGCAGTTACAGTGGGATTTGGACTGAAGCTTTCTTT. Translating gives CASSYSGIWTEAFF. This chain uses TRBV6-5 with TRBJ1-1; D remains unclear. Germline loops: CDR1 MNHEY, CDR2 SVGAGI. This CDR3 contains 14 residues. The V end lost 2 bases, the J end lost 5 bases, and 12 bases lay between the germline ends.

The chain carries TRBV5-5 and TRBJ1-1, with D possibly TRBD1 on 6 matching bases. This CDR3 comprises 14 residues. Trimming left V 0 bases short and J 4 bases short, with 10 bases between. The germline gives CDR1 SGHKS, CDR2 YYEKEE (reference sequence). CDR3 loop: CASSLDRVTTEAFF. CDR3 sequence (DNA): TGTGCCAGCAGCTTGGACAGGGTGACCACTGAAGCTTTCTTT.

This clone has a single count. This rearrangement joins TRBV5-1 to TRBJ2-7; D uncertain. Trimming stripped 9 bases from V and 4 bases from J, with 11 bases between. The CDR3 sequence is 11 residues long. Germline V gene lookup returns CDR1 SGHRS and CDR2 YFSETQ. This CDR3 is CATWTSYEQYF. The CDR3 region has the DNA TGCGCCACCTGGACCTCGTACGAGCAGTACTTC.

The chain has TRBV19 and TRBJ1-2; D may be TRBD1 (5 bases). The CDR3 loop spans 14 amino acids. V was cut by 7 bases and J by 8 bases, with 20 bases left in between. Looked up from germline, CDR1 is LNHDA and CDR2 is SQIVND (reference sequence). The CDR3 nucleotides are TGTGCCAGTACCATAGCGGGCAGGGCAAGCGGCTACACCTTC. As protein: CASTIAGRASGYTF.

V gene TRBV6-1 combines with J gene TRBJ1-6; D is unclear. The CDR3 is 13 amino acids. The ends were cut back, 6 bases at V and 5 bases at J, with 8 bases in the middle. Germline CDR1 reads MNHNS; CDR2 reads SASEGT. CDR3 DNA: TGTGCCAGCAGGTCCACAGATAATTCACCCCTCCACTTT. It encodes CASRSTDNSPLHF.

J is TRBJ2-1 and V is TRBV29-1; no reliable D call. V was shortened by 7 bases and J by 4 bases, with 17 bases between the two germline ends. This CDR3 is 14 amino acids long. Germline loops: CDR1 SQVTM, CDR2 ANQGSEA. The CDR3 DNA is TGCAGCGGTTCTCGGTCGGCGCAGTACAATGAGCAGTTCTTC. Protein product: CSGSRSAQYNEQFF.

This clone was recorded a few times. The chain joins TRBV20-1 to TRBJ2-7; possibly TRBD1 for D (6 bases). Between the trimmed V and J ends, which lost 6 bases and 7 bases, there was a span of 13 bases. The CDR3 length is 11 residues. In germline, CDR1 is DFQATT, CDR2 SNEGSKA (reference sequence). In nucleotides, the CDR3 is TGCAGTGCAAGGACAGCTCGGGAGCAGTACTTC. Translated, it gives CSARTAREQYF.

V gene TRBV11-2 combines with J gene TRBJ2-3; D unresolved. CDR1 SGHAT and CDR2 FQNNGV come from the germline V gene. The germline V and J ends were trimmed by 5 bases and 2 bases, with 17 bases remaining between them. There are 16 residues in the CDR3. For the CDR3, the DNA is TGTGCCAGCAGCACCCGGACGCAGCAGGCCACAGATACGCAGTATTTT. Its translation: CASSTRTQQATDTQYF.

The rearrangement joins TRBV19 to TRBJ2-4; TRBD2 matches 12 bases. The germline gives CDR1 LNHDA, CDR2 SQIVND (reference sequence). The length of the CDR3 is 18 residues. After removal of 2 bases from V and 8 bases from J, the junction contained 13 bases not matched to a gene. Here the CDR3 reads CASSIKLVTSGGGDIQYF. The CDR3 nucleotides read TGTGCCAGTAGTATAAAGCTGGTGACTAGCGGGGGTGGGGACATTCAGTACTTC.

The chain uses TRBV29-1 and TRBJ1-2, with D possibly TRBD1 on 6 matching bases. Germline V gene lookup returns CDR1 SQVTM and CDR2 ANQGSEA. V lost 7 bases and J lost 2, with 20 bases in between. The CDR3 has 15 residues. DNA of the CDR3: TGCAGCGCTGTCACATCGATCGGGACAAACTATGGCTACACCTTC. It specifies CSAVTSIGTNYGYTF. The full variable domain, its missing parts supplied by reference TRBV29-1 and TRBJ1-2, is SAVISQKPSRDICQRGTSLTIQCQVDSQVTMMFWYRQQPGQSLTLIATANQGSEATYESGFVIDKFPISRPNLTFSTLTVSNMSPEDSSIYLCSAVTSIGTNYGYTFGSGTRLTVV.

This clone was counted once. The V call is TRBV15, the J call TRBJ1-2; D possibly corresponds to TRBD1 (5 bases). Trimming left V 1 base short and J 5 bases short, with 11 bases between. This CDR3 spans 14 amino acids. Looked up from germline, CDR1 is LNHNV and CDR2 is YYDKDF (reference sequence). For the CDR3, the DNA is TGTGCCACCAGCAGAGGGCAGGGTATTTATGGCTACACCTTC. Amino acids: CATSRGQGIYGYTF.

The rearrangement uses TRBV7-9 and TRBJ1-3, with D uncertain. The CDR3 consists of 12 residues. Germline CDR1 is SEHNR and CDR2 is FQNEAQ (reference sequence). Trimming removed 3 bases from V and 3 bases from J, with 3 bases in between. In nucleotides, the CDR3 is TGTGCCAGCAGCTTCGATGGAAACACCATATATTTT. It is translated as CASSFDGNTIYF.

The chain joins TRBV16 to TRBJ1-1; no clear D gene. The ends were cut back, 1 base at V and 8 bases at J, with 8 bases in the middle. Germline V gives CDR1 KGHSY, CDR2 FQNENV. CDR3 size: 12 residues. The CDR3 DNA is TGTGCCAGCAGCCAATGGACGGCCGAAGCTTTCTTT. This codes for CASSQWTAEAFF.

In this sample, this clone turned up a few times. This chain joins TRBV4-1 and TRBJ1-5, with 8 bases fitting TRBD1. Unmatched junction bases numbered 10, after V lost 6 bases and J lost 6 bases. This CDR3 contains 15 residues. CDR1 and CDR2 (germline): MGHRA, YSYEKL. CDR3 nucleotides: TGCGCCAGCAGTCGCGCCGGACAGGGAACTCAGCCCCAGCATTTT. Protein: CASSRAGQGTQPQHF.

The rearrangement joins TRBV18 to TRBJ2-1; D not resolved. This CDR3 comprises 12 residues. Germline V gene sequence: CDR1 KGHSH, CDR2 LQKENI. Trimming cost V 3 bases and J 5 bases, with 5 bases left between them. The CDR3 nucleotides read TGTGCCAGCTCACCCCTAAACAATGAGCAGTTCTTC. This encodes CASSPLNNEQFF.

The CDR3 sequence is CASSSPGFEQYF. The CDR3 coding sequence is TGTGCCAGCAGTTCTCCAGGGTTCGAGCAGTACTTC. J is TRBJ2-7 and V is TRBV28; TRBD1 is a possible D gene (5 bases). Germline V gives CDR1 MDHEN, CDR2 SYDVKM. This CDR3 region has 12 residues. Trimming removed 4 bases from V and 6 bases from J, with 10 bases in between.

The rearrangement uses TRBV9 and TRBJ1-2, with 9 bases matching TRBD1. The CDR3 totals 15 residues. V lost 4 bases and J lost 3; bases outside the gene matches: 7. CDR1 is SGDLS and CDR2 is YYNGEE in the germline V gene. The CDR3 nucleotides read TGTGCCAGCAGCTTGGACAGGGGACAGTACTATGGCTACACCTTC. Translation: CASSLDRGQYYGYTF.

The chain employs TRBV29-1 and TRBJ2-1; 11 bases map to TRBD2. Germline V gives CDR1 SQVTM, CDR2 ANQGSEA. The V gene end was trimmed by 5 bases and the J gene end by 8 bases; junction bases not matched to a gene: 5. The CDR3 is 13 residues long. DNA of the CDR3: TGCAGCGTTTCTCTAGCGGGGGGATATGAGCAGTTCTTC. Its translation is CSVSLAGGYEQFF.

This chain joins TRBV2 and TRBJ1-4; 10 positions agree with TRBD1. The CDR3 contains 14 residues. Germline V gene data show CDR1 as SNHLY and CDR2 as FYNNEI. Germline trimming cut 6 bases from V and 6 bases from J; bases unmatched to any gene: 4. The CDR3 sequence is CASSGTGEDEKLFF. The CDR3 DNA reads as TGTGCCAGCAGCGGGACAGGGGAGGATGAAAAACTGTTTTTT.

This clone was observed once. The V call is TRBV18, the J call TRBJ1-6, with no clear D. The CDR3 totals 15 residues. The germline CDR1 and CDR2 sequences are KGHSH and LQKENI. V was cut by 1 base and J by 5 bases, with 9 bases left in between. CDR3 amino acids: CASSPQRNHNSPLHF. In DNA, the CDR3 is TGTGCCAGCTCACCACAGCGCAACCATAATTCACCCCTCCACTTT.

This rearrangement joins TRBV4-1 to TRBJ1-6; tentatively, D is TRBD1 (5 bases). Trimming removed 0 bases from V and 8 bases from J, with 14 bases in between. CDR3 length: 16 amino acids. The germline V gene encodes CDR1 MGHRA and CDR2 YSYEKL. The CDR3: CASSQDGGLEYSPLHF. CDR3 coding DNA: TGCGCCAGCAGCCAAGATGGGGGACTAGAGTATTCACCCCTCCACTTT.

J is TRBJ2-7 and V is TRBV10-3; D gene unclear. CDR3 length: 12 amino acids. V was cut by 0 bases and J by 9 bases, with 9 bases left in between. CDR1 and CDR2 (germline): ENHRY, SYGVKD. CDR3 coding DNA: TGTGCCATCAGTGAGTCGGGTCGATTGCAGTACTTC. It is translated as CAISESGRLQYF.

The chain links TRBV19 to TRBJ1-2, with TRBD1 as a possible D gene (5 bases). V lost 4 bases, J lost 3 bases, and 9 bases lay in between. The CDR3 contains 13 residues. Germline-derived CDR1 and CDR2 are LNHDA and SQIVND (reference sequence). The CDR3 sequence: CASSTGHYYGYTF. CDR3 DNA: TGTGCCAGTAGTACCGGACACTACTATGGCTACACCTTC.

This clone was detected once. This rearrangement joins TRBV2 to TRBJ2-7; possible D gene TRBD2, 6 bases. V was pared by 6 bases and J by 1 base, with 10 bases between. The CDR3 covers 13 residues. Germline V gives CDR1 SNHLY, CDR2 FYNNEI. CDR3: CASRAGRSYEQYF. The CDR3 coding sequence is TGTGCCAGCAGGGCGGGACGTTCCTACGAGCAGTACTTC.

The chain recombines TRBV6-5 with TRBJ1-1; 8 nucleotides line up with TRBD1. The CDR3 is 13 amino acids. Trimming cost V 5 bases and J 7 bases; bases outside gene matches: 6. CDR1 and CDR2 from the germline V gene are MNHEY and SVGAGI. The CDR3 nucleotides read TGTGCCAGCAGTGACCGGGACAGGAGTGAAGCTTTCTTT. This encodes CASSDRDRSEAFF.